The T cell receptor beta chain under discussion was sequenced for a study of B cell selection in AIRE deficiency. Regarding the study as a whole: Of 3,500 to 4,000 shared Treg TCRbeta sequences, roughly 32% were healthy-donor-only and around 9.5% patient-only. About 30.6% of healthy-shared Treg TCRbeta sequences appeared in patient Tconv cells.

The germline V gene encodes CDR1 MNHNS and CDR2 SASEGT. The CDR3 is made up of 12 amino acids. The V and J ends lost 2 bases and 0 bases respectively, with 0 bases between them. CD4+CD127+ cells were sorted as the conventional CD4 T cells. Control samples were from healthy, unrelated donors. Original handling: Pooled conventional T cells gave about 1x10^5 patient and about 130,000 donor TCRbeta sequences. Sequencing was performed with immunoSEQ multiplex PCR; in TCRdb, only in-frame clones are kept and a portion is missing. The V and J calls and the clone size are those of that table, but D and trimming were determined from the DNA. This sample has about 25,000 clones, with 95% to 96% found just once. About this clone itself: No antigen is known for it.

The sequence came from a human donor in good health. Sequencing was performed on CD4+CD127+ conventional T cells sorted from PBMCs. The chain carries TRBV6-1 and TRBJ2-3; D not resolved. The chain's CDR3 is CASSESTDTQYF. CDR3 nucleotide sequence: TGTGCCAGCAGTGAAAGCACAGATACGCAGTATTTT.